The clone carrying this T cell receptor (beta chain) was seen repeatedly, ten times or more. This CDR3 spans 15 amino acids. With 5 bases removed from V and 7 bases from J, the gap between germline ends came to 15 bases. The data belong to a study of T-cell reconstitution after alpha-beta-depleted transplantation in children. Preparation of the TCRbeta library used unique molecular identifiers. TCRdb analysed the PCR reads with MiXCR anew, one entry per CDR3 protein. The sample has approximately 240,000 distinct CDR3 sequences, 9% to 10% seen once. The chain carries TRBV12-3 or TRBV12-4 and TRBJ1-6; D is unresolved. The source was PBMCs from the stem cell graft donor, collected from the stem cell graft. The sequence came from a human donor who donated a stem cell graft to a child with SCID. This CDR3 is CASSHDGLINSPLHF. In nucleotides, the CDR3 is TGTGCCAGCAGTCACGACGGTCTAATAAATTCACCCCTCCACTTT.